These 16 T cell receptor beta chains came from one sample sequenced in a study of T cell changes during pregnancy in multiple sclerosis. Using immunoSEQ multiplex PCR, the repertoire was profiled, and TCRdb retains in-frame clones only, with some absent. The sample has about 93,000 clones, 92% seen once. The sequencing used peripheral blood, collected after pregnancy. All receptors derive from a female donor with multiple sclerosis, enrolled in a pregnancy study.

To note about this clone: Additional DNA sequences in this sample encode the identical CDR3. The rearrangement uses TRBV15 and TRBJ1-5; 9 bases are a match to TRBD1. V shed 4 bases, J shed 4 bases, and the junction held 11 bases outside the gene matches. The germline V gene has CDR1 LNHNV and CDR2 YYDKDF (reference sequence). This CDR3 region has 17 residues. The CDR3 DNA sequence: TGTGCCACCAGCAAAAGGGCCGGGACAGGGAAGAATCAGCCCCAGCATTTT. Residues: CATSKRAGTGKNQPQHF.

The chain employs TRBV9 and TRBJ1-3; the D gene is possibly TRBD1 (5 bases). The CDR3 extends over 15 amino acids. V was shortened by 0 bases and J by 1 base, with 8 bases between the two germline ends. Germline CDR1 reads SGDLS; CDR2 reads YYNGEE. The CDR3 DNA sequence: TGTGCCAGCAGCGTAGGGGGGGGATCTGGAAACACCATATATTTT. As protein: CASSVGGGSGNTIYF.

V gene TRBV30 combines with J gene TRBJ1-5; TRBD1 matches 8 bases. The CDR3 totals 17 residues. Germline trimming cut 3 bases from V and 0 bases from J; bases unmatched to any gene: 10. In germline, CDR1 is GTSNPN, CDR2 SVGIG (reference sequence). CDR3 amino acids: CAWRYPGGANSNQPQHF. CDR3 sequence (DNA): TGTGCCTGGAGATACCCAGGGGGCGCGAATAGCAATCAGCCCCAGCATTTT.

The chain is built from TRBV7-8 and TRBJ1-5; no reliable D call. Germline CDR1 and CDR2: SGHVS and FQNEAQ. V lost 1 base and J lost 0, with 13 bases in between. There are 17 residues in the CDR3. The CDR3 bases are TGTGCCAGCAGCTTAGGAGGGCAGGCGTATAGCAATCAGCCCCAGCATTTT. It codes for CASSLGGQAYSNQPQHF.

V usage is TRBV12-5 and J usage is TRBJ2-7; 11 bases map to TRBD1. The CDR3 is 14 amino acids. With V trimmed by 1 base and J by 5 bases, 1 base remained unmatched. Germline values: CDR1 LGHNT, CDR2 FRNRAP. CDR3 nucleotides: TGTGCTAGTGGTTTGGGGACAGGGGGCGACGAGCAGTACTTC. This translates into CASGLGTGGDEQYF.

This clone was counted once. The CDR3, as DNA: TGTGCCAGCAGCTTAGCACAGCCGAGCTCCTACAATGAGCAGTTCTTC. This codes for CASSLAQPSSYNEQFF. The chain has TRBV7-8 and TRBJ2-1; D gene ambiguous. There are 16 residues in the CDR3. From germline, CDR1 is SGHVS and CDR2 FQNEAQ. V dropped 0 bases and J dropped 0 bases, with 9 bases sitting between them.

This clone was seen a single time. The chain joins TRBV7-9 to TRBJ1-1, with TRBD1 matching over 9 bases. This CDR3 is 12 amino acids long. Germline-derived CDR1 and CDR2 are SEHNR and FQNEAQ (reference sequence). With 6 bases clipped from V and 10 bases from J, the junction kept 6 bases outside the gene matches. The CDR3 protein is CASRIQGQGAFF. The CDR3 region has the DNA TGTGCCAGCAGAATACAGGGACAGGGAGCTTTCTTT.

The genes are TRBV7-2 and TRBJ2-1; 12 bases agree with TRBD2. The CDR3 contains 17 residues. Germline values: CDR1 SGHTA, CDR2 FQGNSA. V lost 2 bases and J lost 3; bases outside the gene matches: 5. In DNA, the CDR3 is TGTGCCAGCAGCTTACTGGCTAGCGGGGGGGGCTACAATGAGCAGTTCTTC. Translating it yields CASSLLASGGGYNEQFF.

This clone was seen a single time. V gene TRBV5-1 combines with J gene TRBJ2-1, with D perhaps TRBD1 (5 bases). Germline values: CDR1 SGHRS, CDR2 YFSETQ. V dropped 2 bases and J dropped 7 bases, with 16 bases sitting between them. This CDR3 is 15 amino acids long. As DNA, the CDR3 is TGCGCCAGCAGCTTTGGGGCTCCCGAAGGGAATGAGCAGTTCTTC. It codes for CASSFGAPEGNEQFF.

V gene TRBV9 combines with J gene TRBJ1-3; 10 bases map to TRBD1. Germline lookup yields CDR1 SGDLS and CDR2 YYNGEE. The trim removed 4 bases at V and 2 bases at J, leaving 9 bases unmatched. The CDR3 length is 17 residues. Here the CDR3 reads CASSTWDRGFAGNTIYF. The CDR3 region has the DNA TGTGCCAGCAGCACCTGGGACAGGGGATTTGCTGGAAACACCATATATTTT.

The rearrangement joins TRBV2 to TRBJ2-1, with TRBD1 identical over 12 bases. The CDR3 is 17 residues long. J was trimmed by 2 bases and V by 6 bases; bases with no gene match: 8. In germline, CDR1 is SNHLY, CDR2 FYNNEI. The DNA of the CDR3 is TGTGCCAGCAGGTCCCGGGACAGGGGGCTCGCCTACAATGAGCAGTTCTTC. This sequence encodes CASRSRDRGLAYNEQFF.

The CDR3 DNA follows: TGTGCCAGCAGTTACTCAGGGGACACAGATACGCAGTATTTT. Translated: CASSYSGDTDTQYF. The gene calls are TRBV6-5 and TRBJ2-3; weak D call: TRBD1 (5 bases). Germline V gives CDR1 MNHEY, CDR2 SVGAGI. This CDR3 has 14 residues. V was trimmed by 0 bases and J by 2 bases, leaving 6 bases between them.

This sequence joins TRBV14 and TRBJ1-4; maybe TRBD1 (6 bases). Germline CDR1 and CDR2: SGHDN and FVKESK. This CDR3 spans 14 amino acids. V was clipped by 3 bases and J by 7 bases, with 12 bases between them. CDR3 bases: TGTGCCAGCAGCCAGGGGGCGCGGAGTGAAAAACTGTTTTTT. As protein: CASSQGARSEKLFF.

J is TRBJ2-2 and V is TRBV18, with 8 positions matching TRBD2. This CDR3 is 16 amino acids long. Germline CDR1 KGHSH, CDR2 LQKENI. Trimming removed 6 bases from V and 6 bases from J; junction bases left unmatched: 12. The CDR3 DNA follows: TGTGCCAGCTCGCACGGCAGCGGGAGTAGTCCCGGGGAGCTGTTTTTT. Protein sequence: CASSHGSGSSPGELFF.

The chain uses TRBV5-4 and TRBJ2-2; D is unclear. Germline V gives CDR1 SGHNT, CDR2 YYREEE (reference sequence). The V end lost 2 bases, the J end lost 6 bases, and 8 bases lay between the germline ends. The CDR3 spans 13 residues. The CDR3 loop is CASSFYHSGELFF. The CDR3 nucleotides are TGTGCCAGCAGCTTTTACCACTCCGGGGAGCTGTTTTTT.

CDR3 in DNA: TGTGCCTGGAGGAAGGACAGCTCAACCCGCGCTTTCTTT. Translated: CAWRKDSSTRAFF. The chain recombines TRBV30 with TRBJ1-1; D possibly corresponds to TRBD1 (6 bases). The V and J ends lost 3 bases and 11 bases respectively, with 19 bases between them. Germline assignment: CDR1 GTSNPN and CDR2 SVGIG (reference sequence). This CDR3 spans 13 amino acids.